The 12 T cell receptor beta chains below all came from one sample that was sequenced in a study of T cell clonality in common variable immunodeficiency. Only in-frame clones appear in the TCRdb table, and some are missing; sequencing was by immunoSEQ multiplex PCR. This sample has roughly 50,000 clones, each found more than once. The sequenced sample was peripheral blood mononuclear cells. These receptors were collected from a person between 18 and 75 years old in good health.

This clone was found many times. The missing CDR3 end, 3 residues past where the read stops, is filled in from the germline J gene. The rearrangement uses TRBV20-1 and TRBJ2-7; 13 bases are a match to TRBD2. Germline V gene data show CDR1 as DFQATT and CDR2 as SNEGSKA (reference sequence). The CDR3 consists of 18 residues. V trimming: 5 bases; J trimming: 0 bases; junction bases outside the gene matches: 13. CDR3 sequence reads: CSAGLAGVGIFSSYEQYF. The sequenced part of the CDR3 DNA is TGCAGTGCTGGACTAGCGGGAGTAGGGATCTTTAGCTCCTACGAG.

This clone was seen repeatedly, ten times or more. The CDR3 end lies 3 residues beyond the end of the read and is filled in from the germline J gene. The chain joins TRBV19 to TRBJ1-5; maybe TRBD1 (5 bases). The CDR3 is 13 amino acids. Germline assignment: CDR1 LNHDA and CDR2 SQIVND (reference sequence). V was pared by 8 bases and J by 4 bases, with 12 bases between. The CDR3 region is CASFPGGNQPQHF. Partial CDR3 DNA: TGTGCCAGTTTCCCGGGGGGGAATCAGCCC.

This clone was observed a few times. CDR3 in amino acids: CASSPRVAGSGNTIYF. The part of the CDR3 DNA that was read is TGTGCCAGCAGCCCCCGGGTGGCCGGCTCTGGAAACACC. The chain has TRBV7-8 and TRBJ1-3; D is ambiguous. The DNA ends 3 residues before the CDR3 does, and the rest of the CDR3 is filled in from the germline J gene. Trimming stripped 5 bases from V and 0 bases from J, with 14 bases between. CDR1 is SGHVS and CDR2 is FQNEAQ in the germline V gene. The CDR3 has 16 residues.

This clone came up a few times. This chain's CDR3 is CASSPSRQGINSPLFF. The sequenced CDR3 bases are TGTGCCAGCTCACCTTCCCGACAGGGGATTAATTCACCG. The V and J genes are TRBV18 and TRBJ2-2; 8 positions agree with TRBD1. The read terminates 3 residues before the CDR3 end, so the remaining end is supplied by the germline J gene. Germline V gives CDR1 KGHSH, CDR2 LQKENI. The CDR3 is made up of 16 amino acids.

Points on this clone: The sequenced fragment ends 3 residues before the CDR3 boundary, so the rest is inferred from the germline J gene. V and J are TRBV6-2 or TRBV6-3 and TRBJ1-1, with D unresolved. The germline gives CDR1 MNHEY, CDR2 SVGEGT. CDR3 size: 13 residues. CDR3 DNA, as far as it was read: TGTGCCAGCAGTTATCCCCTAGGACTGGAA. This codes for CASSYPLGLE. The CDR3 as a whole reads CASSYPLGLEAFF.

This clone was recorded many times. The CDR3 extends 3 residues past the end of the read, so its final part is completed from the germline J gene. The gene calls are TRBV6-2 or TRBV6-3 and TRBJ2-4, with D tentatively TRBD1 (5 bases). The ends were cut back, 5 bases at V and 3 bases at J, with 17 bases in the middle. CDR1 is MNHEY and CDR2 is SVGEGT in the germline V gene. The CDR3 length is 16 residues. The DNA read from the CDR3 is TGTGCCAGCAGTCAACTCCAGACAGTGAGCAAAAACATT. It codes for CASSQLQTVSKNI. The full CDR3 is CASSQLQTVSKNIQYF.

Ten or more counts support this clone. The sequenced fragment ends 3 residues before the CDR3 boundary, so the rest is inferred from the germline J gene. The V call is TRBV7-6, the J call TRBJ2-3, with D possibly matching TRBD2 (5 bases). Trimming left V 6 bases short and J 2 bases short, with 9 bases between. The CDR3 consists of 13 residues. Germline CDR1 and CDR2: SGHVS and FNYEAQ. The sequenced CDR3 bases are TGTGCCAGCAGAGCGGTAGACACAGATACG. Translated, it gives CASRAVDTDT. In full, the CDR3 is CASRAVDTDTQYF.

This clone has at least ten counts. The CDR3 end lies 3 residues beyond the end of the read and is filled in from the germline J gene. The chain couples TRBV30 to TRBJ2-2, with D uncertain. The germline V gene has CDR1 GTSNPN and CDR2 SVGIG (reference sequence). The CDR3 length is 14 residues. V lost 2 bases, J lost 0 bases, and 7 bases lay in between. This chain's CDR3 is CAWSLSPNTGELFF. The part of the CDR3 DNA that was read is TGTGCCTGGAGTCTATCTCCGAACACCGGGGAG.

The sample holds many counts of this clone. CDR3 DNA (partial): TGTGCCAGCAGCCCTGGACTAGGGGGAGATGAG. Translation: CASSPGLGGDE. The whole CDR3 is CASSPGLGGDEQFF. The genes are TRBV7-3 and TRBJ2-1; a weak D match, TRBD2 (7 bases). The read falls 3 residues short of the CDR3 end, and the missing part is taken from the germline J gene. This CDR3 has 14 residues. Germline V gives CDR1 SGHTA, CDR2 FQGTGA. V was cut by 5 bases and J by 8 bases, with 16 bases left in between.

In this sample, this clone turned up many times. The DNA ends 3 residues before the CDR3 does, and the rest of the CDR3 is filled in from the germline J gene. The J gene is TRBJ2-1, the V gene TRBV9; TRBD2 matches 7 bases. V lost 4 bases to trimming and J lost 4 bases; unmatched junction nucleotides: 5. This CDR3 contains 14 residues. CDR1 and CDR2 (germline): SGDLS, YYNGEE. CDR3 sequence reads: CASSPRDYYNEQFF. The CDR3 DNA, read in part, is TGTGCCAGCAGCCCACGGGACTATTACAATGAG.

This clone was counted many times. The CDR3 is cut off 3 residues early in the read; its end comes from the germline J gene. V usage is TRBV29-1 and J usage is TRBJ2-7; unclear D gene. This CDR3 spans 12 amino acids. Per the germline V gene, CDR1 is SQVTM and CDR2 is ANQGSEA. Trimming shortened V by 4 bases and J by 3 bases, and 10 bases separated the two germline ends. The CDR3 protein is CSVAATYYEQYF. The part of the CDR3 DNA that was read is TGCAGCGTTGCCGCAACTTACTACGAG.

In this sample, this clone turned up many times. The read terminates 3 residues ahead of where the CDR3 ends, so the germline J gene completes it. This chain links TRBV5-1 with TRBJ2-5; a possible D gene is TRBD1 (6 bases). The CDR3 contains 15 residues. Trimming pared 5 bases from V and 2 bases from J, leaving 16 bases between. Germline-derived CDR1 and CDR2 are SGHRS and YFSETQ. CDR3 sequence: CASRINRESQETQYF. The sequenced CDR3 bases are TGCGCCAGCAGAATAAACAGGGAATCACAAGAGACC.